The next 6 T cell receptor beta chains were all read from a single sample in a study of blood T cell repertoires in COVID-19 (TCRdb year 2020). The method was the immunoSEQ multiplex PCR assay. As stored in TCRdb, this immuneACCESS dataset retains in-frame rearrangements with V and J assigned. A fraction of the clones does not appear; measured against another copy, unresolved V genes explain less than half of the discrepancy, and the remainder lacks a known reason. The sample includes around 310,000 clones, with around 89% observed a single time. The ten largest clones represent about 3.9% of the sample. The sequencing input was peripheral blood. The receptor source for this set is a woman aged 50 to 65 with active or convalescent COVID-19.

In its sample, this clone was seen once. This chain connects TRBV4-3 to TRBJ1-2; possibly TRBD1 for D (6 bases). Looked up from germline, CDR1 is LGHNA and CDR2 is YSLEER. Trimming took 0 bases from V and 6 from J, leaving 11 bases between them. The CDR3 loop spans 14 amino acids. CDR3 sequence: CASSQDSGADGYTF. Written as DNA, the CDR3 is TGCGCCAGCAGCCAAGATTCAGGGGCCGATGGCTACACCTTC.

This clone was observed a few times. V usage is TRBV5-8 and J usage is TRBJ2-7; D might be TRBD2 (6 bases). Germline-derived CDR1 and CDR2 are SGHTS and YDEGEE. This CDR3 is built from 15 residues. Between the trimmed V and J ends, which lost 4 bases and 5 bases, there was a span of 19 bases. CDR3 sequence (DNA): TGTGCCAGCAGCGGGCGCGGGGCAGGGAGGCACGAGCAGTACTTC. It translates to CASSGRGAGRHEQYF. The variable domain in full, completed from reference TRBV5-8 and TRBJ2-7, reads EAGVTQSPTHLIKTRGQQATLRCSPISGHTSVYWYQQALGLGLQFLLWYDEGEERNRGNFPPRFSGRQFPNYSSELNVNALELEDSALYLCASSGRGAGRHEQYFGPGTRLTVT.

The J gene is TRBJ1-5, the V gene TRBV21-1; the table assigns TRBD1, which was not confirmed against the DNA. TRBV21-1 corresponds to a pseudogene. The CDR3 loop spans 15 amino acids. This CDR3 reads CASSKPHSQHQPQHF. DNA of the CDR3: TGTGCCAGCAGCAAACCCCACAGTCAACATCAGCCCCAGCATTTT.

The genes are TRBV13 and TRBJ1-4, with 12 bases that match TRBD1. Trimming took 4 bases from V and 6 from J; bases not matched to a gene: 9. Looked up from germline, CDR1 is PRHDT and CDR2 is FYEKMQ (reference sequence). This CDR3 has 17 residues. CDR3: CASSSRDRGLEDEKLFF. The CDR3 region has the DNA TGTGCCAGCAGCTCCCGGGACAGGGGGCTAGAGGATGAAAAACTGTTTTTT. Filled out from reference TRBV13 and TRBJ1-4, the complete variable domain reads AAGVIQSPRHLIKEKRETATLKCYPIPRHDTVYWYQQGPGQDPQFLISFYEKMQSDKGSIPDRFSAQQFSDYHSELNMSSLELGDSALYFCASSSRDRGLEDEKLFFGSGTQLSVL.

The rearrangement joins TRBV28 to TRBJ1-2, with a tentative D call TRBD1 (6 bases). Trimming cost V 6 bases and J 5 bases, with 16 bases left between them. This CDR3 is 14 amino acids long. Germline CDR1 reads MDHEN; CDR2 reads SYDVKM. CDR3: CASRSGDSPYGYTF. The CDR3 nucleotides are TGTGCCAGCAGATCAGGGGATTCCCCATATGGCTACACCTTC.

The chain employs TRBV19 and TRBJ1-4; 10 positions match TRBD1. This CDR3 comprises 16 residues. The V and J ends lost 5 bases and 7 bases, in that order; junction bases with no gene match: 10. The germline gives CDR1 LNHDA, CDR2 SQIVND (reference sequence). The CDR3 DNA reads TGTGCCAGTAGTGAGGGACAGGGGTTGTTGGCTGAAAAACTGTTTTTT. It translates to CASSEGQGLLAEKLFF.